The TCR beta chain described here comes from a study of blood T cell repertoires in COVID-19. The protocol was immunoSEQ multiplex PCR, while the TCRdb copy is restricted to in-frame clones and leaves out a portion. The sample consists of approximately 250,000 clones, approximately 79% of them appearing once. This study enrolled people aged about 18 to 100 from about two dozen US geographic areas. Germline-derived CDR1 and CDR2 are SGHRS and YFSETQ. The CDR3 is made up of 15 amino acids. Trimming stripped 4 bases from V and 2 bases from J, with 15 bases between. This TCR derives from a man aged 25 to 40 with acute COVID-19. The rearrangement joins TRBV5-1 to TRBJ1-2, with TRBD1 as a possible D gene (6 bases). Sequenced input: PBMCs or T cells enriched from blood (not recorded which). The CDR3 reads CASSGGAGTNYGYTF. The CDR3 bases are TGCGCCAGCAGCGGGGGGGCAGGAACCAACTATGGCTACACCTTC. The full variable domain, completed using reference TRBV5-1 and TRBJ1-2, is KAGVTQTPRYLIKTRGQQVTLSCSPISGHRSVSWYQQTPGQGLQFLFEYFSETQRNKGNFPGRFSGRQFSNSRSEMNVSTLELGDSALYLCASSGGAGTNYGYTFGSGTRLTVV.